This TCR beta chain was sequenced during a study of pediatric ulcerative colitis. Study results and caveats: All ulcerative colitis patients, but no controls, carried a couple of rectal clonotypes. Ulcerative colitis patients shared more blood-rectal clones than controls.

About this clone itself: What it binds is not known.

The V and J ends lost 4 bases and 4 bases respectively, with 16 bases between them. Germline V gene data show CDR1 as LNHDA and CDR2 as SQIVND (reference sequence). This CDR3 region has 16 residues. Sequencing depth was up to 500,000 reads per sample. Assay: immunoSEQ multiplex PCR; the TCRdb copy retains only in-frame clones and omits some. The table lists about 64,000 clones, 86% of them singletons, with roughly 3.8% in the top ten. This chain links TRBV19 with TRBJ2-2, with a tentative D call TRBD1 (6 bases). This TCR was sampled from a boy younger than 18 with severe ulcerative colitis. Specimen: blood. The CDR3 coding sequence is TGTGCCAGTAGTAATTGGATTCAGGGGAGCACCGGGGAGCTGTTTTTT. Encoded protein: CASSNWIQGSTGELFF.